This record covers a single T cell receptor (beta chain). Its target is not known. Data came from immunoSEQ multiplex PCR; TCRdb stores just in-frame clones and leaves some out. The sample carries roughly 180,000 clones, 88% recorded once. The CDR3 has 15 residues. The ends were cut back, 3 bases at V and 4 bases at J, with 15 bases in the middle. Germline V gene data show CDR1 as MNHEY and CDR2 as SMNVEV (reference sequence). These data are taken from a study of T cell responses to AZD1222 COVID-19 vaccine. The wider study: Both about-4-week and about-12-week second-dose recipients were combined.

General study findings and limits: Repertoire sampling occurred only after the peak T cell response. Clonal diversity may have been underestimated, and the donors were mostly white British, with more females than males. Nearly half of spike-specific TCRs reportedly target variant regions that are unmutated in the B.1.351 and B.1.1.7 variants.

The receptor was isolated from an adult in good health. The rearrangement joins TRBV27 to TRBJ1-2; D uncertain. Here the sequenced sample was peripheral blood, taken on day 0 of AZD1222 vaccination. The CDR3 region has the DNA TGTGCCAGCAGTTTTTCAGCTCGACTCCCCTATGGCTACACCTTC. Translation: CASSFSARLPYGYTF.